What follows describes a single T cell receptor beta chain. Its antigen remains unidentified. The time point: patch test 2, 6 weeks after DPC sensitization. Treatment noted: therapeutic diphenylcyclopropenone sensitization with weekly scalp DPC. Ahead of each patch test application, blood was drawn. V lost 6 bases, J lost 0 bases, and 10 bases lay in between. Germline CDR1 and CDR2: MDHEN and SYDVKM. This CDR3 contains 14 residues. Individual cDNA molecules received unique molecular identifiers in the library. Original data processing: Individual samples carried between about 23,224 and 690,600 TCRs, with around 96,000 as the median. TCRdb re-derived calls from the RACE reads in MiXCR, one entry per CDR3 protein. The V and J calls were not made by the authors but by TCRdb's processing. The profile shows roughly 54,000 distinct CDR3 sequences, around 9.5% of them singletons. These data come from a study of human T cells and chemical hapten exposure.

Broader study findings: Because they had alopecia, donors may respond immunologically unlike healthy people.

The source material was whole blood, sampled in connection with sensitization to the hapten diphenylcyclopropenone (DPC). This chain uses TRBV28 with TRBJ2-3; D not certain. The sequence was collected from a woman between 45 and 60 years old with alopecia areata. Some clones in this sample may be carry-over from other donors' samples. As DNA, the CDR3 is TGTGCCAGCAGCCGGATGGGGAGCACAGATACGCAGTATTTT. Translation: CASSRMGSTDTQYF.